This T cell receptor (beta chain) was recorded in a study of CD8+ T cells in alopecia areata. V lost 5 bases to trimming and J lost 8 bases, with 11 bases between them. The germline gives CDR1 GTSNPN, CDR2 SVGIG (reference sequence). The CDR3 contains 11 residues. Study results and caveats: Among the cells sequenced in scalp samples are also the resident alphabeta T cells of normal skin.

This clone was recorded a few times. Its target is not known. Researchers took lesional scalp punch biopsies and peripheral blood from people who were alopecia areata patients. The researchers isolated CD4+ and CD8+ T cells from PBMCs by sorting. Sequencing relied on a cDNA template that was reverse transcribed from extracted RNA. The data were produced by immunoSEQ multiplex PCR, yet TCRdb's version contains in-frame clones alone and is incomplete. The profile shows approximately 150,000 clones, roughly 70% of them singletons. The source material was CD8+ T cells sorted from blood, sampled at week 0. This chain uses TRBV30 with TRBJ2-3; D is undetermined. This TCR derives from a human donor with alopecia areata. As DNA, the CDR3 is TGTGCCTGGGTAGGCGTAGGTACGCAGTATTTT. Its translation: CAWVGVGTQYF.